This T cell receptor (beta chain) derives from a study of blood T cell repertoires in COVID-19. Study summary: Some COVID-19 samples were acute and others convalescent; all came from the United States, Italy and Spain. T cells, B-cell-depleted T cells, or PBMCs supplied cDNA or gDNA.

Sequencing used immunoSEQ multiplex PCR; TCRdb keeps in-frame clones, though not all of them. Altogether about 87,000 clones are present, approximately 85% being singletons, with the ten largest covering around 2.9%. This clone was observed once. This CDR3 region has 13 residues. Germline values: CDR1 MNHEY, CDR2 SMNVEV (reference sequence). The sequence was collected from a woman of 80 years or more with COVID-19, enrolled during active disease. Input material: peripheral blood. J is TRBJ2-3 and V is TRBV27, with a weak D call TRBD1 (6 bases). The DNA of the CDR3 is TGTGAATTAGGGGGAGCCGAGGCAGATACGCAGTATTTT. Translated, it gives CELGGAEADTQYF.